The present T cell receptor beta chain was sequenced within a study of T cell repertoires in cytomegalovirus infection. For the study at large: Public TCR beta signatures provided an indication of both CMV infection and a matching HLA type.

V was shortened by 3 bases and J by 3 bases, with 18 bases between the two germline ends. CDR3 length: 17 amino acids. Per the germline V gene, CDR1 is MGHRA and CDR2 is YSYEKL. Note on this clonotype: The antigen remains undetermined.

TCRdb re-called the reads with MiXCR, one entry per CDR3 protein. The sample yields some 800,000 distinct CDR3 sequences, less than 35% seen once. J is TRBJ2-1 and V is TRBV4-1; tentatively, D is TRBD1 (6 bases). The source material was cultured CD8+ T cells from PBMCs, sampled from culture after CMV antigen stimulation. This TCR derives from a human donor in good health (CMV status not recorded). Some clones in this sample may be carry-over from other donors' samples. CDR3 bases: TGCGCCAGCAGCCATGCATGGGACAACCTAAACTACAATGAGCAGTTCTTC. Protein product: CASSHAWDNLNYNEQFF.